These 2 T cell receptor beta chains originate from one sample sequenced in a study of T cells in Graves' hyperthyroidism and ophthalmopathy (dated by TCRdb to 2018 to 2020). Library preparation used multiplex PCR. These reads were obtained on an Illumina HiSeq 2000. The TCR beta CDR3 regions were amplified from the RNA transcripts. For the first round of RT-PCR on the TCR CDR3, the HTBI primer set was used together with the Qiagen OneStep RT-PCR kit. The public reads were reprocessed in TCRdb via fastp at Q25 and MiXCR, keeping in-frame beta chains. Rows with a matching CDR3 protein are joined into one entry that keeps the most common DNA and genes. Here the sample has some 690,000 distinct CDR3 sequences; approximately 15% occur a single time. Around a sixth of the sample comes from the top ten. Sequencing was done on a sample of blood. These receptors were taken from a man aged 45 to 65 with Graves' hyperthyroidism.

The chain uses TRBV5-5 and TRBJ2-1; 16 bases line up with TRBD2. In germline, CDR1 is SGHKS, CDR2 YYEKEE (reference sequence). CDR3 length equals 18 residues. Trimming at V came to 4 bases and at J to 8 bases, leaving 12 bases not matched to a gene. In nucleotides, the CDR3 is TGTGCCAGCAGCCCCGGGACTAGCGGGAGGGCCTTTTACCATGAGCAGTTCTTC. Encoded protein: CASSPGTSGRAFYHEQFF. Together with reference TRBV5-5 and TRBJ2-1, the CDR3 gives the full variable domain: DAGVTQSPTHLIKTRGQQVTLRCSPISGHKSVSWYQQVLGQGPQFIFQYYEKEERGRGNFPDRFSARQFPNYSSELNVNALLLGDSALYLCASSPGTSGRAFYHEQFFGPGTRLTVL.

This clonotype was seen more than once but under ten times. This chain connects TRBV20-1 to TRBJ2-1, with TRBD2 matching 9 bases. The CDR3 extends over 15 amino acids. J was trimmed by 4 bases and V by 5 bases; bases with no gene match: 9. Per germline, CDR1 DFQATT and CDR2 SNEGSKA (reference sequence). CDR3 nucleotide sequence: TGCAGTGCTCGGCGCTGGACTAGCGTGTACAATGAGCAGTTCTTC. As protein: CSARRWTSVYNEQFF.